This T cell receptor (beta chain) was documented in a study of blood T cell repertoires in COVID-19. On the study more broadly: Italy, Spain and the United States were the sources of the convalescent and acute COVID-19 samples.

Trimming removed 1 base from V and 9 bases from J; junction bases left unmatched: 0. The length of the CDR3 is 12 residues. In the original workflow: Amplification of reference gene primers provided the estimated nucleated cell counts. The data were produced by immunoSEQ multiplex PCR, yet TCRdb's version contains in-frame clones alone and is incomplete. For V, J and clone size, that table is used; D and trimming come from the DNA. The table includes some 100,000 clones, 84% detected once. This sequence originates from a woman over 75 with active or convalescent COVID-19. Sequenced sample: peripheral blood. V usage is TRBV12-3 or TRBV12-4 and J usage is TRBJ2-3; 8 bases fit TRBD1. The CDR3 loop is CASSLGQGTQYF. The DNA of the CDR3 is TGTGCCAGCAGTTTAGGACAGGGGACGCAGTATTTT.